This T cell receptor (beta chain) was recovered during a study of Ad26.COV2.S vaccination and SARS-CoV-2 variants. Study at large: The authors gave Ad26.COV2.S intramuscularly, either once or twice 56 days apart.

Data came from immunoSEQ multiplex PCR; TCRdb stores just in-frame clones and leaves some out. The profile shows under 550,000 clones, 80% to 95% of them singletons. The treatment was: 19 received Ad26.COV2.S at low or high dose, single or two shots; 5 received placebo; per-sample allocation not given. After the first vaccine or placebo injection, samples were drawn on day 63. Its platform was an Ad26 vector, and its expressed antigen was Wuhan-strain SARS-CoV-2 spike. Study-wide points: Vaccinated and placebo-treated recipients had similar non-spike TCR breadth.

Concerning this clone itself: The antigen remains unidentified.

V lost 2 bases, J lost 10 bases, and 8 bases lay in between. The CDR3 extends over 11 amino acids. The J gene is TRBJ1-1, the V gene TRBV12-3 or TRBV12-4; possibly TRBD1 for D (5 bases). Material: peripheral blood, obtained in a trial of Ad26.COV2.S vaccine versus placebo. The receptor was derived from a person aged 18 to 65 who received the Ad26.COV2.S COVID-19 vaccine or a placebo. The DNA of the CDR3 is TGTGCCAGCAGTTTAACGGGGGTAGCTTTCTTT. Encoded protein: CASSLTGVAFF.